This T cell receptor (beta chain) was found in a study of early stage breast cancer tumors. Across the whole study: Eight ER+/PR+/HER2- tumors were invasive ductal; a few were invasive lobular.

Here immunoSEQ multiplex PCR was the method, and the copy in TCRdb shows in-frame clones only, minus some. The repertoire includes about 31,000 clones, over 70% of them detected once, and about 4.7% sits in the top ten. Whole-study findings and limits: Enriched TCRB sequences shared across patients were mostly commonly generated sequences.

To note about this clone: What it binds is unknown.

Germline V lookup: CDR1 MDHEN, CDR2 SYDVKM. This CDR3 contains 14 residues. V lost 7 bases, J lost 2 bases, and 2 bases stayed unmatched. The gene calls are TRBV28 and TRBJ2-1; 10 nucleotides match TRBD2. The source is a person aged 40-50 years with breast cancer. The sequenced sample was blood. The CDR3 is CASTSGGAYNEQFF. The CDR3 DNA is TGTGCCAGCACAAGCGGGGGGGCCTACAATGAGCAGTTCTTC. The whole variable domain, filled in from reference TRBV28 and TRBJ2-1, reads DVKVTQSSRYLVKRTGEKVFLECVQDMDHENMFWYRQDPGLGLRLIYFSYDVKMKEKGDIPEGYSVSREKKERFSLILESASTNQTSMYLCASTSGGAYNEQFFGPGTRLTVL.